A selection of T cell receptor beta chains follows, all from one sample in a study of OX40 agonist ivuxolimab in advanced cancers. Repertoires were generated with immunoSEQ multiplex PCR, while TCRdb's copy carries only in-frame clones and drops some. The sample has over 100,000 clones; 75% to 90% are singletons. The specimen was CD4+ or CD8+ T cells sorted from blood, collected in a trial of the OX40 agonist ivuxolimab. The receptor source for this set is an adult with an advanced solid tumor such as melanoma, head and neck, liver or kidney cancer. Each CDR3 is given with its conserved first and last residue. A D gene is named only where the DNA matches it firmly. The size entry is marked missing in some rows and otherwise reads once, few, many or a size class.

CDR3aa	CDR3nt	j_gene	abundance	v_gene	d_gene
CASSPAGGGGAHNEQFF	TGTGCCAGCAGCCCCGCGGGGGGCGGGGGGGCCCACAATGAGCAGTTCTTC	TRBJ2-1	NA	TRBV28	TRBD2
CASSLPGSGGTDTQYF	TGCGCCAGCAGCCTCCCGGGTAGCGGGGGGACAGATACGCAGTATTTT	TRBJ2-3	NA	TRBV5-1	TRBD2
CASSSRLGAGNTEAFF	TGTGCCAGCAGCTCACGCCTCGGGGCTGGCAACACTGAAGCTTTCTTT	TRBJ1-1	NA	TRBV7-9	NA
CASSSPTTSGEDEQFF	TGTGCCAGCAGCTCCCCCACGACTAGCGGGGAGGATGAGCAGTTCTTC	TRBJ2-1	NA	TRBV5-4	TRBD2
CSARARTGRTEAFF	TGCAGCGCCCGTGCCCGGACAGGGAGGACTGAAGCTTTCTTT	TRBJ1-1	NA	TRBV29-1	TRBD1
CASSRPDVSGNTIYF	TGTGCCAGCAGTCGGCCAGACGTTTCTGGAAACACCATATATTTT	TRBJ1-3	NA	TRBV6-6	NA
CASTHGYTF	TGTGCCAGCACGCATGGCTACACCTTC	TRBJ1-2	many	TRBV6-5	NA
CAWSVGFGNTGELFF	TGTGCCTGGAGTGTAGGCTTCGGGAACACCGGGGAGCTGTTTTTT	TRBJ2-2	NA	TRBV30	NA
CASSLEPGTEAFF	TGTGCCAGCAGCTTAGAACCGGGGACTGAAGCTTTCTTT	TRBJ1-1	NA	TRBV7-9	NA
CASSLYSGGLQGTQYF	TGTGCCAGCAGCTTGTATAGCGGGGGACTACAGGGAACCCAGTACTTC	TRBJ2-5	NA	TRBV5-6	TRBD2